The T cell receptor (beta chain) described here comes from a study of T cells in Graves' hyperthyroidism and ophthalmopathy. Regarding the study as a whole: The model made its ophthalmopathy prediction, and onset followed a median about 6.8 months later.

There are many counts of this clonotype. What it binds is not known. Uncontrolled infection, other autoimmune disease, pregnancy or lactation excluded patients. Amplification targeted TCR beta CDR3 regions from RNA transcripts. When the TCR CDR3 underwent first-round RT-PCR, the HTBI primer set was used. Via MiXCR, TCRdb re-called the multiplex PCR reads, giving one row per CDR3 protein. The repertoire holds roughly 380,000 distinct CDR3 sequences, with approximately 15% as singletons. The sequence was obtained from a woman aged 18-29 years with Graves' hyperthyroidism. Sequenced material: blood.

As DNA, the CDR3 is TGTGCCAACTATGACCAGGGATCTGGCTACACCTTC. This sequence encodes CANYDQGSGYTF. The chain recombines TRBV2 with TRBJ1-2; a possible D gene is TRBD1 (5 bases). The V and J ends lost 10 bases and 7 bases respectively, with 16 bases between them. The germline gives CDR1 SNHLY, CDR2 FYNNEI. CDR3 size: 12 residues.